The 24 T cell receptor beta chains given below trace back to one sample, sequenced in a study of post-analysis software for immune sequencing data. Study conclusions and caveats: Five or six TRBV segments, TRBV5-6, TRBV5-1 and TRBV20-1 among them, were found more frequent in patients than controls.

No cognate antigen is known for these TCRs. Unique molecular identifiers were built into the TCR beta cDNA libraries. Via MiXCR, TCRdb re-called the PCR reads, giving one row per CDR3 protein. The data hold hundreds of thousands of distinct CDR3 sequences, with approximately 30% observed a single time. Sequenced sample: blood. The receptors here all came from a girl between 5 and 17 years old with multiple sclerosis.

V usage is TRBV9 and J usage is TRBJ2-1, with TRBD2 matching 8 bases. The J call may be faulty, since TRBJ2-7 better matches the DNA end. Germline V gene lookup returns CDR1 SGDLS and CDR2 YYNGEE. This CDR3 contains 16 residues. This chain's CDR3 is CASSPRTSSYYNEQYF. As DNA, the CDR3 is TGTGCCAGCAGCCCGAGGACTAGCAGTTACTACAATGAGCAGTACTTC.

J is TRBJ1-1 and V is TRBV20-1; D possibly corresponds to TRBD1 (5 bases). V lost 8 bases and J lost 0, with 16 bases in between. The CDR3 length is 14 residues. From germline, CDR1 is DFQATT and CDR2 SNEGSKA (reference sequence). CDR3 nucleotide sequence: TGCAGTATAGGCCCCGGGGGTGTGAACACTGAAGCTTTCTTT. It yields the protein CSIGPGGVNTEAFF.

This clonotype turned up a few times. V usage is TRBV29-1 and J usage is TRBJ1-1, with D uncertain. This CDR3 has 12 amino acids. V lost 4 bases to trimming and J lost 2 bases, with 8 bases between them. Germline CDR1 SQVTM, CDR2 ANQGSEA. The CDR3 region has the DNA TGCAGCGTTGTCGGCAGAAACACTGAAGCTTTCTTT. Its translation: CSVVGRNTEAFF.

The V call is TRBV11-2, the J call TRBJ2-7; possibly TRBD1 for D (6 bases). Deletions cut 8 bases from V and 3 bases from J, with 14 bases between. The length of the CDR3 is 13 residues. Germline V CDR1 and CDR2: SGHAT, FQNNGV. The CDR3 sequence is CASSGQPDYEQYF. The CDR3, as DNA: TGTGCCAGCTCAGGACAGCCTGACTACGAGCAGTACTTC.

The chain joins TRBV18 to TRBJ2-5; TRBD1 agrees at 7 bases. The CDR3 consists of 16 residues. The germline V gene encodes CDR1 KGHSH and CDR2 LQKENI. Unmatched junction bases numbered 11, after V lost 2 bases and J lost 5 bases. CDR3 sequence reads: CASSPEKPTGKETQYF. The CDR3 bases are TGTGCCAGCTCACCAGAGAAACCGACAGGGAAGGAGACCCAGTACTTC.

The CDR3 region has the DNA TGTGCCAGCAGCGTAGTTTCGGGGCCAGGGGGCTTTTCTGGAAACACCATATATTTT. It codes for CASSVVSGPGGFSGNTIYF. This chain links TRBV9 with TRBJ1-3; 8 bases fit TRBD1. The CDR3 has 19 residues. V dropped 0 bases and J dropped 1; count of bases not matched to a gene: 12. Germline V gives CDR1 SGDLS, CDR2 YYNGEE.

Here the CDR3 reads CASSPSGDPRQGRPYEQYF. In DNA form, the CDR3 reads TGTGCCAGCAGCCCTTCCGGCGACCCAAGACAGGGACGACCCTACGAGCAGTACTTC. V is TRBV7-9 and J is TRBJ2-7; 7 bases are a match to TRBD1. Germline V gene data show CDR1 as SEHNR and CDR2 as FQNEAQ (reference sequence). Losses at the gene ends were 5 bases for V and 2 bases for J; bases not matched to a gene: 21. The CDR3 is 19 residues long.

The chain has TRBV21-1 and TRBJ1-5; the D call in the table, TRBD1, was not verified against the DNA. TRBV21-1 is a pseudogene segment. The CDR3 has 18 residues. Here the CDR3 DNA reads TGTGCCAGCAGCGCAAAGGACAGGGGCCAAAATAGCAATCAGCCCCAGCATTTT. As protein: CASSAKDRGQNSNQPQHF.

V and J are TRBV7-2 and TRBJ2-1; TRBD1 matches at 7 bases. Losses at the gene ends were 4 bases for V and 3 bases for J; bases not matched to a gene: 12. Per germline, CDR1 SGHTA and CDR2 FQGNSA. CDR3 length: 17 residues. In nucleotides, the CDR3 is TGTGCCAGCAGCTCAGGGTCAAGAAGGGGGCTCTACAATGAGCAGTTCTTC. This sequence encodes CASSSGSRRGLYNEQFF.

This rearrangement joins TRBV7-9 to TRBJ2-3, with TRBD2 matching 14 bases. This CDR3 has 19 residues. CDR1 is SEHNR, CDR2 FQNEAQ, per germline (reference sequence). Germline trimming cut 5 bases from V and 0 bases from J; bases unmatched to any gene: 10. CDR3 nucleotide sequence: TGTGCCAGCAGCGGCGGGACTAGCGGGGGTTCTTTCAGCACAGATACGCAGTATTTT. This translates into CASSGGTSGGSFSTDTQYF.

The CDR3 nucleotides are TGTGCCATCAGTGACCCGGCGGGAGCAACTAATGAAAAACTGTTTTTT. Translation: CAISDPAGATNEKLFF. The J gene is TRBJ1-4, the V gene TRBV10-3; D remains unclear. This CDR3 region has 16 residues. Trimming removed 3 bases at V and 0 bases at J, with 11 bases between. CDR1 and CDR2 (germline): ENHRY, SYGVKD.

The V and J genes are TRBV5-6 and TRBJ1-2; 9 positions agree with TRBD1. The germline V gene encodes CDR1 SGHDT and CDR2 YYEEEE. J lost 8 bases, V lost 3 bases, and 11 bases had no gene match. This CDR3 spans 15 amino acids. Here the CDR3 reads CASSSRDRAFLGYTF. The CDR3 DNA sequence: TGTGCCAGCAGCTCCCGGGACAGGGCTTTTCTGGGCTACACCTTC.

The chain couples TRBV20-1 to TRBJ2-7; tentatively, D is TRBD2 (6 bases). The CDR3 is 12 residues long. Germline CDR1 is DFQATT and CDR2 is SNEGSKA (reference sequence). CDR3 DNA sequence: TGCAGCCCTACAGGAGGGTTGGGCGAGCAGTACTTC. The encoded protein is CSPTGGLGEQYF.

The chain joins TRBV6-6 to TRBJ1-4, with D maybe TRBD1 (6 bases). This CDR3 is built from 15 residues. The germline V gene has CDR1 MNHNY and CDR2 SVGAGI (reference sequence). The V gene lost 5 bases and the J gene lost 5 bases, with 15 bases spanning the gap. The CDR3 reads CASSAGGQSNEKLFF. CDR3 sequence (DNA): TGTGCCAGCAGTGCAGGAGGACAGTCAAATGAAAAACTGTTTTTT.

The chain has TRBV6-6 and TRBJ1-6; D gene uncertain. The CDR3 is made up of 14 amino acids. The V end lost 5 bases, the J end lost 13 bases, and 18 bases lay between the germline ends. CDR1 is MNHNY and CDR2 is SVGAGI in the germline V gene (reference sequence). The CDR3 DNA reads TGTGCCAGCAGTCCCCCGGACGCCTCTGGGCCCCTCCACTTT. It yields the protein CASSPPDASGPLHF.

This clonotype was observed a handful of times. The chain uses TRBV2 and TRBJ2-5, with D perhaps TRBD2 (5 bases). The CDR3 totals 13 residues. Germline V gene data show CDR1 as SNHLY and CDR2 as FYNNEI. Trimming left V 6 bases short and J 5 bases short, with 13 bases between. The CDR3 loop reads CASSRVRGETQYF. The DNA for the CDR3 is TGTGCCAGCAGCCGCGTTCGAGGGGAGACCCAGTACTTC.

The rearrangement uses TRBV27 and TRBJ1-2; D gene uncertain. Germline V gene sequence: CDR1 MNHEY, CDR2 SMNVEV (reference sequence). The V gene lost 5 bases and the J gene lost 4 bases, with 11 bases spanning the gap. The CDR3 runs to 13 residues. CDR3 in DNA: TGTGCCAGCAGTCGGAACGGGTTCTATGGCTACACCTTC. It encodes CASSRNGFYGYTF.

A few counts support this clonotype. This sequence joins TRBV2 and TRBJ2-1; no clear D. From germline, CDR1 is SNHLY and CDR2 FYNNEI. Deletions cut 6 bases from V and 8 bases from J, with 14 bases between. The CDR3 covers 13 residues. CDR3 region: CASSAGPWDEQFF. In nucleotides, the CDR3 is TGTGCCAGCAGCGCCGGGCCGTGGGATGAGCAGTTCTTC.

As to this clonotype: This clone may be a read error of a much larger clone one base away. This chain uses TRBV29-1 with TRBJ2-4; 9 bases match TRBD1. The V gene's germline CDR1 is SQVTM and CDR2 ANQGSEA. There are 15 residues in the CDR3. J gave up 2 bases and V 5 bases, and 7 bases lay outside the gene matches. The chain's CDR3 is CSVSGTGYPKNIQYF. Here the CDR3 DNA reads TGCAGCGTTTCCGGGACAGGGTACCCCAAAAACATTCAGTACTTC.

The V and J genes are TRBV10-3 and TRBJ2-7; TRBD2 might be the D (6 bases). Germline V gene data show CDR1 as ENHRY and CDR2 as SYGVKD. Trimming stripped 2 bases from V and 12 bases from J, with 23 bases between. There are 15 residues in the CDR3. The CDR3 sequence is CAISEPGDGEETRYF. As DNA, the CDR3 is TGTGCCATCAGTGAGCCGGGGGACGGGGAGGAGACCCGGTACTTC.

The chain joins TRBV9 to TRBJ1-2; no firm D call. CDR1 and CDR2 from the germline V gene are SGDLS and YYNGEE. This CDR3 region has 12 residues. Trimming shortened V by 0 bases and J by 10 bases, and 10 bases separated the two germline ends. CDR3 DNA sequence: TGTGCCAGCAGCGTAGACATCTTGGACTACACCTTC. Protein product: CASSVDILDYTF.

As concerns this clonotype: Mismatch with germline at one junction end may stem from a read error. The rearrangement uses TRBV5-1 and TRBJ2-1; 14 bases map to TRBD2. Germline V CDR1 and CDR2: SGHRS, YFSETQ. The CDR3 is 16 amino acids. CDR3 sequence: CAGSLQGLAGDGEQFF. CDR3 nucleotides: TGCGCCGGCAGCTTGCAGGGACTAGCGGGAGACGGTGAGCAGTTCTTC.

The V and J genes are TRBV20-1 and TRBJ2-5; D gene ambiguous. The CDR3 is made up of 13 amino acids. The germline V gene encodes CDR1 DFQATT and CDR2 SNEGSKA (reference sequence). V lost 3 bases and J 3 bases, leaving 11 bases between the germline ends. The CDR3 DNA sequence: TGCAGTGCTAGGGCTAGTCTAAAAGAGACCCAGTACTTC. It is translated as CSARASLKETQYF.

The V call is TRBV5-1, the J call TRBJ2-2; D uncertain. Germline V gives CDR1 SGHRS, CDR2 YFSETQ. The CDR3 runs to 16 residues. Trimming took 0 bases from V and 0 from J, leaving 9 bases between them. The CDR3 DNA reads TGCGCCAGCAGCTTGGCCAATCTTCCGAACACCGGGGAGCTGTTTTTT. Encoded protein: CASSLANLPNTGELFF. Together with reference TRBV5-1 and TRBJ2-2, the CDR3 gives the full variable domain: KAGVTQTPRYLIKTRGQQVTLSCSPISGHRSVSWYQQTPGQGLQFLFEYFSETQRNKGNFPGRFSGRQFSNSRSEMNVSTLELGDSALYLCASSLANLPNTGELFFGEGSRLTVL.